This TCR beta chain was sequenced for a study of tumor-infiltrating lymphocytes in primary liver carcinoma. It was unsorted whole blood that yielded blood RNA, and germline DNA was also extracted. TCR beta cDNA came from about 0.55 ug total RNA, primed with a constant-region primer. Libraries covering TCR beta were generated through three nested multiplex PCR rounds (using a slightly modified ARM-PCR). Rounds one and two of PCR, each of roughly 10 cycles, were primed with TRBV1-TRBV30 forward primers and a C-beta reverse primer. Each CDR3 protein gets one entry after TCRdb re-called the multiplex PCR reads with MiXCR. This sample has around 330,000 distinct CDR3 sequences, with about 50% found just once. Trimming cost V 3 bases and J 4 bases; bases outside gene matches: 7. CDR1 is SGHRS, CDR2 YFSETQ, per germline. The CDR3 totals 15 residues.

The specimen sequenced was peripheral blood. The receptor was isolated from a woman in her thirties with primary liver carcinoma and hepatitis B virus infection. The chain employs TRBV5-1 and TRBJ2-1, with 7 bases that match TRBD2. This chain's CDR3 is CASSSGLSRYNEQFF. The CDR3 DNA is TGCGCCAGCAGCTCGGGACTATCCAGATACAATGAGCAGTTCTTC.